This passage covers 4 T cell receptor beta chains from one sample sequenced in a study of T-cell reconstitution after alpha-beta-depleted transplantation in children. Library preparation (for TCRbeta) was performed with unique molecular identifiers. Each CDR3 protein is one row after TCRdb ran MiXCR on the PCR reads. The table includes about 510,000 distinct CDR3 sequences, roughly 11% detected once. The sequencing used PBMCs, mostly from graft donor cells, collected 180 days after TCRalphabeta/CD19-depleted stem cell transplant. Receptors originate from a female patient aged 2 to 10 who had a stem cell transplant for aplastic anemia, so the T cells may come from the graft donor.

The V call is TRBV4-2, the J call TRBJ2-7; D call uncertain. The germline V gene has CDR1 LGHNA and CDR2 YNFKEQ. V was pared by 3 bases and J by 1 base, with 13 bases between. The CDR3 runs 15 residues. The DNA of the CDR3 is TGTGCCAGCAGCCACTTACCTAAGGCTTCCTACGAGCAGTACTTC. Amino acid sequence: CASSHLPKASYEQYF.

In its sample, this clonotype was seen a few times. The genes are TRBV20-1 and TRBJ2-1, with 10 bases that match TRBD2. Germline V gives CDR1 DFQATT, CDR2 SNEGSKA (reference sequence). The V gene end was trimmed by 0 bases and the J gene end by 2 bases; junction bases not matched to a gene: 7. This CDR3 has 17 amino acids. CDR3 in amino acids: CSARDRASGSPYNEQFF. The CDR3 nucleotides read TGCAGTGCTAGAGATCGGGCTAGCGGGAGCCCCTACAATGAGCAGTTCTTC.

This clonotype has more than one count but fewer than ten. Here the CDR3 reads CASSQEVSPRAGELFF. The CDR3 DNA is TGCGCCAGCAGCCAAGAAGTTAGCCCCCGGGCCGGGGAGCTGTTTTTT. J is TRBJ2-2 and V is TRBV4-1; D remains unclear. The V gene lost 0 bases and the J gene lost 6 bases, with 14 bases spanning the gap. The CDR3 length is 16 residues. Looked up from germline, CDR1 is MGHRA and CDR2 is YSYEKL.

The J gene is TRBJ2-3, the V gene TRBV29-1; D is unclear. This CDR3 spans 14 amino acids. Germline CDR1 is SQVTM and CDR2 is ANQGSEA. Deletions cut 4 bases from V and 3 bases from J, with 14 bases between. CDR3 protein: CSVGGAPATDTQYF. CDR3 nucleotide sequence: TGCAGCGTTGGAGGTGCCCCAGCGACAGATACGCAGTATTTT.